The T cell receptor (beta chain) under discussion was sequenced for a study of T cell responses to AZD1222 COVID-19 vaccine. Clones were read by immunoSEQ multiplex PCR, and TCRdb kept only the in-frame ones, dropping some. Of roughly 110,000 clones listed, about 89% are singletons. Findings and caveats of the study: Baseline seropositivity characterized only a handful of AZD1222 recipients. Spike-specific TCR breadth and depth both grew after two AZD1222 doses. Close to half of all spike-specific TCRs reportedly target regions of the variants that are unmutated.

The CDR3 covers 16 residues. The germline V gene encodes CDR1 SGHTA and CDR2 FQGNSA. V was cut by 6 bases and J by 0 bases, with 17 bases left in between. In this sample, this clone turned up once. Its antigen is undetermined. The sequenced sample was peripheral blood, obtained 28 days after the second AZD1222 dose. The chain carries TRBV7-2 and TRBJ1-2, with D perhaps matching TRBD1 (5 bases). The receptor was isolated from an adult who received the AZD1222 COVID-19 vaccine. CDR3 DNA: TGTGCCAGCAGACCCCCAGAGTGGGGGGCTAACTATGGCTACACCTTC. Its protein is CASRPPEWGANYGYTF.